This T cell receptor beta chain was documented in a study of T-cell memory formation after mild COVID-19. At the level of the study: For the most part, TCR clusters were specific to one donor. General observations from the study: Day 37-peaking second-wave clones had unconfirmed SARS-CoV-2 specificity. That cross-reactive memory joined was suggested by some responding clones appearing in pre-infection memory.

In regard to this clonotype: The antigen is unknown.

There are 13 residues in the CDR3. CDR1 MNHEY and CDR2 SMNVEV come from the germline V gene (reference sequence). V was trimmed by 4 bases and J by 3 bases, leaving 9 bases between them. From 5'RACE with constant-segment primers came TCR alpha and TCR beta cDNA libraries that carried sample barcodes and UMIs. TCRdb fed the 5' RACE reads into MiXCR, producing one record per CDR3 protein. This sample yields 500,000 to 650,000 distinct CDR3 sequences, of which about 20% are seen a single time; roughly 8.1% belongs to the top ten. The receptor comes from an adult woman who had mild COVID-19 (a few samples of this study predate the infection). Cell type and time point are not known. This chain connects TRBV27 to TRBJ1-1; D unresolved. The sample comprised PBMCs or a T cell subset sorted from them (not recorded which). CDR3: CASSSRVYTEAFF. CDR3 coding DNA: TGTGCCAGCAGTTCTCGGGTGTACACTGAAGCTTTCTTT.